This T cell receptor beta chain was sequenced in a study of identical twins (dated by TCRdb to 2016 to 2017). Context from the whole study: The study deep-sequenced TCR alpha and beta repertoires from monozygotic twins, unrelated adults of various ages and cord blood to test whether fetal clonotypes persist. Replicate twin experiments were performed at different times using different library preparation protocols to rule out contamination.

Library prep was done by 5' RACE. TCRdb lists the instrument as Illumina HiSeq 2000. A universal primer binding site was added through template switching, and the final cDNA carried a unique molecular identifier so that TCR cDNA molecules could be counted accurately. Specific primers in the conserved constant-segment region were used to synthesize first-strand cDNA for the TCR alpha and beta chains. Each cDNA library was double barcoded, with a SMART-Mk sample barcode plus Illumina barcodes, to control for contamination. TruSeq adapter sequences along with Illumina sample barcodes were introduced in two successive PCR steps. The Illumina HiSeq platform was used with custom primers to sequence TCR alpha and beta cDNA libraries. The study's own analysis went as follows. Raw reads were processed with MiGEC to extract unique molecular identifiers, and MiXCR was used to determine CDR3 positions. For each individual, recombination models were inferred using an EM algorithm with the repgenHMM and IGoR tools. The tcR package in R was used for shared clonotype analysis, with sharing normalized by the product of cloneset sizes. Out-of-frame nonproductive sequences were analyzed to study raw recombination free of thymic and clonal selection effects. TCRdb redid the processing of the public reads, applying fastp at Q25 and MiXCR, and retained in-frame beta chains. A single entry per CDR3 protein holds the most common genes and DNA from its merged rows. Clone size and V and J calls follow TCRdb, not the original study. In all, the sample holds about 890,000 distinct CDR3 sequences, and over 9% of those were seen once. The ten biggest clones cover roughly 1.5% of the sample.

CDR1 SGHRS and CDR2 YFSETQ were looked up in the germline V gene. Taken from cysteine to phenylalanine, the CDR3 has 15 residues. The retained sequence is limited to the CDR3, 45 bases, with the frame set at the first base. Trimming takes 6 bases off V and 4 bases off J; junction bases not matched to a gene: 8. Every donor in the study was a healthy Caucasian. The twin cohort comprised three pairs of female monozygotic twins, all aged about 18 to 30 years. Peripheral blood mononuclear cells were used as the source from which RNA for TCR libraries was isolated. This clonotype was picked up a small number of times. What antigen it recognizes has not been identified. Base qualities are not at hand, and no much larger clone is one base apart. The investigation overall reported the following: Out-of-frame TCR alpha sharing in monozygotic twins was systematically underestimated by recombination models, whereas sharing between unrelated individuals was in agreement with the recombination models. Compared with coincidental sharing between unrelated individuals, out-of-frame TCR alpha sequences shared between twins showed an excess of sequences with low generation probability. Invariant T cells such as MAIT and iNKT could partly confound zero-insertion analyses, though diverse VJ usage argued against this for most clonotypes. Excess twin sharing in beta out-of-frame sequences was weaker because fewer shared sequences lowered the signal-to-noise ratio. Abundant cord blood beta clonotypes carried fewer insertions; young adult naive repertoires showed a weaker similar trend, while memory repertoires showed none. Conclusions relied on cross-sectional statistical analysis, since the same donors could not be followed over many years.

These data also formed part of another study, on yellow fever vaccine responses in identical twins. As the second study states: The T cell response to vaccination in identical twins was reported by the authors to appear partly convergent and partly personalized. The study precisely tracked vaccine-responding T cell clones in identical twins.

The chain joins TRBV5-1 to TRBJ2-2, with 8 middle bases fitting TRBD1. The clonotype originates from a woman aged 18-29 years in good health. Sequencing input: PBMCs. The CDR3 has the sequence CASNTDRAATGELFF. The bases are TGCGCCAGCAATACGGACAGGGCGGCCACCGGGGAGCTGTTTTTT.